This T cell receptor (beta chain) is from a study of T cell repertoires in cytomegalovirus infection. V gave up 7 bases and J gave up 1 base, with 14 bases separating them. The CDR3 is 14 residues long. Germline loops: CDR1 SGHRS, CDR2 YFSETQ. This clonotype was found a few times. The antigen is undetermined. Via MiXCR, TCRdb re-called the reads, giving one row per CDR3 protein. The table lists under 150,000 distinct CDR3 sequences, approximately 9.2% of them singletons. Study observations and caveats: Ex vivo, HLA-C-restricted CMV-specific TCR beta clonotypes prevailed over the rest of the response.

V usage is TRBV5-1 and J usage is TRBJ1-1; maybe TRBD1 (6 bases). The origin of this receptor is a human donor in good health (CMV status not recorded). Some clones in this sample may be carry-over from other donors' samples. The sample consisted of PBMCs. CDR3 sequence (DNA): TGCGCCAGCCGCGTGTCGGGACAGAACACTGAAGCTTTCTTT. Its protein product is CASRVSGQNTEAFF. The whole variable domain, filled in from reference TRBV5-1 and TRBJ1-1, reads KAGVTQTPRYLIKTRGQQVTLSCSPISGHRSVSWYQQTPGQGLQFLFEYFSETQRNKGNFPGRFSGRQFSNSRSEMNVSTLELGDSALYLCASRVSGQNTEAFFGQGTRLTVV.